The 4 T cell receptor beta chains given below trace back to one sample, sequenced in a study of blood T cell repertoires in COVID-19. The repertoire was sequenced with immunoSEQ multiplex PCR; TCRdb's copy has only in-frame clones and lacks some. Of about 200,000 clones listed, roughly 89% are singletons. Sequenced input: peripheral blood. The origin of the receptors is a man aged 55-75 years who had recovered from COVID-19.

The J gene is TRBJ1-3, the V gene TRBV7-2, with D unresolved. V lost 3 bases to trimming and J lost 0 bases, with 6 bases between them. Germline V lookup: CDR1 SGHTA, CDR2 FQGNSA. The CDR3 has 14 amino acids. The CDR3 DNA is TGTGCCAGCAGCTTGGGGAGCTCTGGAAACACCATATATTTT. Encoded protein: CASSLGSSGNTIYF.

A single count supports this clone. The chain couples TRBV5-1 to TRBJ2-7; D is perhaps TRBD2 (6 bases). Trimming removed 0 bases at V and 3 bases at J, with 13 bases between. The CDR3 contains 15 residues. The germline V gene encodes CDR1 SGHRS and CDR2 YFSETQ. CDR3 sequence reads: CASSLDPGVDYEQYF. In nucleotides, the CDR3 is TGCGCCAGCAGCTTGGATCCGGGGGTAGACTACGAGCAGTACTTC.

The V gene is TRBV27, the J gene TRBJ2-7; 9 bases align to TRBD1. Unmatched junction bases numbered 7, after V lost 2 bases and J lost 5 bases. The CDR3 runs 15 residues. In germline, CDR1 is MNHEY, CDR2 SMNVEV (reference sequence). The DNA of the CDR3 is TGTGCCAGCAGTTTACCGGGACAGGGTTACGACGAGCAGTACTTC. It codes for CASSLPGQGYDEQYF.

The chain combines TRBV11-2 with TRBJ1-4, with a weak D call TRBD1 (5 bases). CDR3 length: 17 residues. Looked up from germline, CDR1 is SGHAT and CDR2 is FQNNGV. V gave up 0 bases and J gave up 7 bases, with 18 bases separating them. The CDR3 here is CASSLDDAGVRGEKLFF. The DNA of the CDR3 is TGTGCCAGCAGCTTAGATGACGCGGGGGTTAGAGGTGAAAAACTGTTTTTT.